The 24 T cell receptor beta chains below all came from one sample that was sequenced in a study of cytomegalovirus exposure and HLA in healthy donors. PCR primers comprised 60 Vbeta and 13 Jbeta primers. Here immunoSEQ multiplex PCR was the method, and the copy in TCRdb shows in-frame clones only, minus some. The sample holds just over 200,000 clones. Material: PBMCs. Receptors originate from a girl aged 2 to 9 in good health and CMV-seropositive.

The rearrangement uses TRBV29-1 and TRBJ1-2, with D uncertain. Germline V CDR1 and CDR2: SQVTM, ANQGSEA. The CDR3 runs to 13 residues. V lost 3 bases and J 0 bases, leaving 8 bases between the germline ends. In DNA, the CDR3 is TGCAGCGTTGACAGGTTAGCTAACTATGGCTACACCTTC. Translated, it gives CSVDRLANYGYTF.

The rearrangement links TRBV30 to TRBJ1-1; 9 bases match TRBD1. The V gene's germline CDR1 is GTSNPN and CDR2 SVGIG (reference sequence). CDR3 size: 12 residues. J lost 5 bases, V lost 8 bases, and 6 bases had no gene match. CDR3 coding DNA: TGTGCCAGGGACAGGGCGGCGACTGAAGCTTTCTTT. Its translation: CARDRAATEAFF. Combining the CDR3 with reference TRBV30 and TRBJ1-1 gives the whole variable domain SQTIHQWPATLVQPVGSPLSLECTVEGTSNPNLYWYRQAAGRGLQLLFYSVGIGQISSEVPQNLSASRPQDRQFILSSKKLLLSDSGFYLCARDRAATEAFFGQGTRLTVV.

The rearrangement links TRBV4-1 to TRBJ2-5; tentative D call: TRBD2 (5 bases). Germline V gene sequence: CDR1 MGHRA, CDR2 YSYEKL. The CDR3 has 14 amino acids. V was shortened by 0 bases and J by 5 bases, with 10 bases between the two germline ends. The CDR3 DNA follows: TGCGCCAGCAGCCAAGAAGAGGGCTTGGAGACCCAGTACTTC. Translation gives CASSQEEGLETQYF.

V and J are TRBV28 and TRBJ1-2; maybe TRBD1 (6 bases). The CDR3 is 14 amino acids. Germline values: CDR1 MDHEN, CDR2 SYDVKM. The ends were cut back, 6 bases at V and 8 bases at J, with 19 bases in the middle. The chain's CDR3 is CASSLTQQGSGYTF. The CDR3 DNA sequence: TGTGCCAGCAGCCTCACCCAACAGGGCTCAGGCTACACCTTC.

The DNA for the CDR3 is TGTGCCAGCAGCTTCGTAGCGGGAGTAAACAATGAGCAGTTCTTC. This codes for CASSFVAGVNNEQFF. The gene calls are TRBV7-2 and TRBJ2-1; 9 nucleotides align to TRBD2. CDR3 length equals 15 residues. V gave up 3 bases and J gave up 5 bases; unmatched junction bases: 5. The germline gives CDR1 SGHTA, CDR2 FQGNSA.

For the CDR3, the DNA is TGTGCCAGCAGTTTTCGACAGGGGCCGCAGTATTTT. Amino acid sequence: CASSFRQGPQYF. The chain combines TRBV27 with TRBJ2-3; 8 bases map to TRBD1. In germline, CDR1 is MNHEY, CDR2 SMNVEV (reference sequence). There are 12 residues in the CDR3. Trimming took 3 bases from V and 10 from J; bases not matched to a gene: 3.

The chain recombines TRBV4-1 with TRBJ2-5; D may match TRBD1 or TRBD2 (5 bases each). The J call is doubtful: the DNA matches TRBJ2-7 better. This CDR3 has 15 amino acids. CDR1 and CDR2 (germline): MGHRA, YSYEKL. The CDR3 region is CASSQDQVGAYEQYF. DNA for the CDR3: TGCGCCAGCAGCCAAGATCAGGTGGGGGCCTACGAGCAGTACTTC.

The V gene is TRBV7-9, the J gene TRBJ2-7; possible D gene TRBD2, 5 bases. Germline CDR1 is SEHNR and CDR2 is FQNEAQ (reference sequence). The CDR3 is made up of 14 amino acids. Between the trimmed V and J ends, which lost 0 bases and 3 bases, there was a span of 9 bases. CDR3 DNA sequence: TGTGCCAGCAGCTTAGCGCGAGGGCTCTACGAGCAGTACTTC. Translating gives CASSLARGLYEQYF.

This chain uses TRBV6-1 with TRBJ2-7; TRBD1 aligns across 7 bases. The length of the CDR3 is 14 residues. In germline, CDR1 is MNHNS, CDR2 SASEGT. Trimming at V came to 4 bases and at J to 2 bases, leaving 5 bases not matched to a gene. The CDR3 loop reads CASSVRDRAYEQYF. CDR3 in DNA: TGTGCCAGCAGTGTCCGGGACAGAGCCTACGAGCAGTACTTC.

This chain connects TRBV7-9 to TRBJ2-1; the D gene is possibly TRBD2 (5 bases). Per the germline V gene, CDR1 is SEHNR and CDR2 is FQNEAQ (reference sequence). This CDR3 comprises 15 residues. V lost 5 bases, J lost 3 bases, and 14 bases lay in between. CDR3 amino acids: CASSRPLALYNEQFF. In DNA, the CDR3 is TGTGCCAGCAGCCGCCCCCTAGCCCTCTACAATGAGCAGTTCTTC.

This sequence joins TRBV27 and TRBJ1-2, with a weak D call TRBD1 (6 bases). CDR1 is MNHEY and CDR2 is SMNVEV in the germline V gene (reference sequence). The CDR3 extends over 13 amino acids. The V and J ends lost 7 bases and 6 bases respectively, with 15 bases between them. In DNA form, the CDR3 reads TGTGCCAGCAAAGGGGGAACGACGGATGGCTACACCTTC. This codes for CASKGGTTDGYTF.

The CDR3 loop is CASSPQGKSQFF. The CDR3 DNA is TGTGCCAGCAGCCCACAGGGCAAGAGCCAGTTCTTC. This chain links TRBV7-9 with TRBJ2-1, with D perhaps TRBD1 (6 bases). Germline-derived CDR1 and CDR2 are SEHNR and FQNEAQ (reference sequence). V lost 5 bases to trimming and J lost 13 bases, with 15 bases between them. The CDR3 is 12 amino acids.

The chain recombines TRBV7-9 with TRBJ2-5; 10 positions agree with TRBD1. Germline lookup yields CDR1 SEHNR and CDR2 FQNEAQ (reference sequence). The V segment lost 7 bases and the J segment 3 bases; nucleotides outside the gene matches: 8. The CDR3 covers 15 residues. The CDR3 coding sequence is TGTGCCAGCACCCCGGGACAGGGGAGTGAAGAGACCCAGTACTTC. Its protein is CASTPGQGSEETQYF.

This chain uses TRBV29-1 with TRBJ2-5; unclear D gene. CDR3 size: 10 residues. The germline V and J ends were trimmed by 4 bases and 4 bases, with 4 bases remaining between them. Germline CDR1 is SQVTM and CDR2 is ANQGSEA. CDR3 bases: TGCAGCGTTGCGGGAGAGACCCAGTACTTC. It is translated as CSVAGETQYF.

The chain employs TRBV5-1 and TRBJ2-1; a possible D gene is TRBD1 (6 bases). Germline CDR1 is SGHRS and CDR2 is YFSETQ. The CDR3 has 15 residues. V lost 0 bases to trimming and J lost 5 bases, with 12 bases between them. The CDR3 nucleotides read TGCGCCAGCAGCTTGGTTGGGGGCCCGCACAATGAGCAGTTCTTC. It translates to CASSLVGGPHNEQFF.

CDR3 coding DNA: TGCGCCAGCAGCTCGCTCCCCGGACAGGGTGGTGATCAGCCCCAGCATTTT. Amino acids: CASSSLPGQGGDQPQHF. This rearrangement joins TRBV5-1 to TRBJ1-5; 8 bases match TRBD1. Germline CDR1 and CDR2: SGHRS and YFSETQ. V lost 3 bases, J lost 5 bases, and 13 bases stayed unmatched. The CDR3 is 17 amino acids.

V gene TRBV14 combines with J gene TRBJ2-6; D perhaps matches TRBD2 (5 bases). In germline, CDR1 is SGHDN, CDR2 FVKESK. The ends were cut back, 10 bases at V and 0 bases at J, with 10 bases in the middle. The CDR3 covers 14 residues. Written as DNA, the CDR3 is TGTGCCACCTCGGGGAGCTCTGGGGCCAACGTCCTGACTTTC. This gives the protein CATSGSSGANVLTF.

The chain has TRBV18 and TRBJ1-1, with 9 bases identical to TRBD1. The germline V gene encodes CDR1 KGHSH and CDR2 LQKENI. V lost 3 bases and J lost 5; bases outside the gene matches: 4. The CDR3 runs to 14 residues. This CDR3 is CASSPRTGETEAFF. The DNA for the CDR3 is TGTGCCAGCTCACCCAGGACAGGGGAGACTGAAGCTTTCTTT.

V and J are TRBV6-5 and TRBJ2-1; D unresolved. Trimming pared 2 bases from V and 2 bases from J, leaving 10 bases between. The germline gives CDR1 MNHEY, CDR2 SVGAGI. CDR3 length: 15 residues. CDR3 residues: CASSYRQMTYNEQFF. The CDR3 bases are TGTGCCAGCAGTTACAGACAAATGACCTACAATGAGCAGTTCTTC.

The chain links TRBV7-6 to TRBJ2-1; possible D gene TRBD2, 6 bases. The CDR3 is made up of 18 amino acids. V lost 6 bases and J 7 bases, leaving 28 bases between the germline ends. Germline assignment: CDR1 SGHVS and CDR2 FNYEAQ. CDR3 bases: TGTGCCAGCAGGAGATTTATGGGGCGGGATGGGGAGTGGAATGAGCAGTTCTTC. Translated, it gives CASRRFMGRDGEWNEQFF.

The chain joins TRBV7-9 to TRBJ2-1; 7 bases align to TRBD2. The CDR3 has 17 residues. Germline V CDR1 and CDR2: SEHNR, FQNEAQ (reference sequence). V lost 6 bases, J lost 4 bases, and 15 bases stayed unmatched. CDR3 DNA sequence: TGTGCCAGCAGGCTTAAGGGGCAGAGCGGGGCTTACAATGAGCAGTTCTTC. It translates to CASRLKGQSGAYNEQFF.

The V gene is TRBV2, the J gene TRBJ2-2; 7 bases are a match to TRBD1. Germline loops: CDR1 SNHLY, CDR2 FYNNEI. CDR3 size: 15 residues. V lost 5 bases and J lost 3; bases outside the gene matches: 6. The CDR3 reads CASSLTGADTGELFF. CDR3 in DNA: TGTGCCAGCAGTCTTACAGGGGCGGACACCGGGGAGCTGTTTTTT.

The chain carries TRBV10-3 and TRBJ1-1; 7 nucleotides align to TRBD1. The CDR3 length is 12 residues. The V segment lost 8 bases and the J segment 7 bases; nucleotides outside the gene matches: 7. Looked up from germline, CDR1 is ENHRY and CDR2 is SYGVKD. The chain's CDR3 is CAIGRQGIEAFF. CDR3 DNA sequence: TGTGCCATCGGAAGACAGGGAATTGAAGCTTTCTTT.

The V call is TRBV30, the J call TRBJ1-1, with TRBD1 matching over 10 bases. The CDR3 covers 15 residues. V shed 2 bases and J 5 bases; nucleotides not matched to a gene: 8. In germline, CDR1 is GTSNPN, CDR2 SVGIG (reference sequence). CDR3 sequence reads: CAWSYDRGRGTEAFF. Written as DNA, the CDR3 is TGTGCCTGGAGTTACGACAGGGGGCGGGGGACTGAAGCTTTCTTT.